This is a list of T cell receptor beta chains from one sample in a study of a mutant IDH1 vaccine in newly diagnosed glioma. Their antigens are not known. Repertoires were generated with immunoSEQ multiplex PCR, while TCRdb's copy carries only in-frame clones and drops some. The sample consists of 45,000 to 55,000 clones, over 60% of them appearing once. The starting material was PBMCs, obtained from a glioma patient whose treatment included an IDH1 peptide vaccine. The receptors originated from a man in his forties or fifties with glioma. CDR3s include the opening cysteine and the closing phenylalanine or tryptophan. Fields, in order: CDR3 length, D gene, V gene, clone size, J gene, CDR3 DNA, CDR3 protein. D genes are given only for firm matches. Rows give clone size only sometimes, using once, few, many, or a class for an expanded clone.

16	NA	TRBV5-1	NA	TRBJ2-2	TGCGCCAGCAGCGGATCCGGACGGCCCCAGCCCGGGGAGCTGTTTTTT	CASSGSGRPQPGELFF
19	NA	TRBV19	few	TRBJ2-1	TGTGCCAGTAGTTCCACCTTTATGTCGGGGTTCCATAGCTACAATGAGCAGTTCTTC	CASSSTFMSGFHSYNEQFF
14	NA	TRBV11-2	NA	TRBJ2-5	TGTGCCAGCAGTCCGCGGCCCGGAGAAGAGACCCAGTACTTC	CASSPRPGEETQYF
16	TRBD2	TRBV7-2	NA	TRBJ2-1	TGTGCCAGCAGCTTAGCGCCGGGACTAGAATTTAATGAGCAGTTCTTC	CASSLAPGLEFNEQFF
18	NA	TRBV7-8	NA	TRBJ2-1	TGTGCCAGCAGCTTAAGGAGGGCCGAAGTGGGGGTCTACAATGAGCAGTTCTTC	CASSLRRAEVGVYNEQFF
14	NA	TRBV7-8	NA	TRBJ1-5	TGTGCCAGCAGCTTGACAGGTCGCAATCAGCCCCAGCATTTT	CASSLTGRNQPQHF
14	NA	TRBV7-2	NA	TRBJ2-3	TGTGCCAGCAGCCGGCTTTCGGGGACAGATACGCAGTATTTT	CASSRLSGTDTQYF
19	NA	TRBV7-9	once	TRBJ1-3	TGTGCCAGCTCCAATGAAGGATGGTGGCGACAGAGCTCTGGAAACACCATATATTTT	CASSNEGWWRQSSGNTIYF
15	TRBD1	TRBV5-4	NA	TRBJ2-3	TGTGCCAGCAGCATCGACAGGGCTAGCACAGATACGCAGTATTTT	CASSIDRASTDTQYF
12	NA	TRBV19	NA	TRBJ2-1	TGTGCCAGTAAGGCAGGGATAAATGAGCAGTTCTTC	CASKAGINEQFF
17	NA	TRBV7-9	NA	TRBJ2-1	TGTGCCAGCAGCTTAAGAAGGCGCCAATCCTCCTACAATGAGCAGTTCTTC	CASSLRRRQSSYNEQFF
15	TRBD2	TRBV25-1	NA	TRBJ2-7	TGTGCCAGCAGTGGACCGTGGGGGGGACGCTACGAGCAGTACTTC	CASSGPWGGRYEQYF
20	TRBD2	TRBV9	once	TRBJ2-2	TGTGCCAGCAGGGATCAATCCGGGACTAGCGGAGATAGAAACACCGGGGAGCTGTTTTTT	CASRDQSGTSGDRNTGELFF
15	NA	TRBV19	NA	TRBJ2-2	TGTGCCAGTTGTCCGAGACTAGCGAACACCGGGGAGCTGTTTTTT	CASCPRLANTGELFF
16	NA	TRBV7-9	NA	TRBJ1-1	TGTGCCAGCAGCCCCGGGCCGATACAGATGAACACTGAAGCTTTCTTT	CASSPGPIQMNTEAFF
15	TRBD2	TRBV29-1	NA	TRBJ2-3	TGCAGCGGAAGGCGGGCGGGAGTAGCCTGGTATCCGCAGTATTTT	CSGRRAGVAWYPQYF
14	NA	TRBV5-6	NA	TRBJ2-7	TGTGCCAGCAGCTTGGTCCGGGGGGACATTGAGCAGTACTTC	CASSLVRGDIEQYF
15	TRBD2	TRBV27	NA	TRBJ2-3	TGTGCCAGCAGTTTGTTCGGGAGGGCCGGGGATACGCAGTATTTT	CASSLFGRAGDTQYF
14	TRBD1	TRBV11-1	NA	TRBJ2-7	TGTGCCAGCAGTCTAGACAGGGCTTCCTACGAGCAGTACTTC	CASSLDRASYEQYF
18	TRBD2	TRBV6-1	NA	TRBJ2-2	TGTGCCAGCAGTGTTGGGATCTCGAGACTAGCGATTGCCGGGGAGCTGTTTTTT	CASSVGISRLAIAGELFF
15	NA	TRBV7-8	NA	TRBJ1-2	TGTGCCAGCAGCTTAACCCGGACAGAGCGCTATGGCTACACCTTC	CASSLTRTERYGYTF
17	NA	TRBV4-2	NA	TRBJ1-1	TGTGCCAGCAGCCAAGTCTCCACGGTAGGCATGAACACTGAAGCTTTCTTT	CASSQVSTVGMNTEAFF
13	NA	TRBV7-2	NA	TRBJ2-2	TGTGCCAGCAGCTTCGCCCCCTCCGGGGAGCTGTTTTTT	CASSFAPSGELFF
16	NA	TRBV9	NA	TRBJ1-1	TGTGCCAGCAGCGTAGAGGCAGGCGATATGAACACTGAAGCTTTCTTT	CASSVEAGDMNTEAFF
16	TRBD1	TRBV6-1	NA	TRBJ1-6	TGTGCCAGCAGTGTCCAGGACAGGGTTTCGAATTCACCCCTCCACTTT	CASSVQDRVSNSPLHF
14	NA	TRBV27	once	TRBJ1-1	TGTGCCAGCAGTCCTCGGGGGGGGAGGTCTGAAGCTTTCTTT	CASSPRGGRSEAFF
13	NA	TRBV4-2	NA	TRBJ2-5	TGTGCCAGCAGCGATGTCCTGTCCCGGGGGCAGTACTTC	CASSDVLSRGQYF
14	TRBD1	TRBV7-2	NA	TRBJ1-3	TGTGCCAGCAGCGTCGGACAGGCTGGAAACACCATATATTTT	CASSVGQAGNTIYF
14	TRBD1	TRBV15	NA	TRBJ2-5	TGTGCCACCAGCGTGGGACAGGGGTTGGAGACCCAGTACTTC	CATSVGQGLETQYF
14	TRBD2	TRBV6-5	NA	TRBJ2-7	TGTGCCAGCAGTCAACTAGCGGGAGAAGACGAGCAGTACTTC	CASSQLAGEDEQYF
15	NA	TRBV9	NA	TRBJ1-4	TGTGCCAGCAGCGGGGGGCCGTCAACTAATGAAAAACTGTTTTTT	CASSGGPSTNEKLFF
12	NA	TRBV7-9	NA	TRBJ2-7	TGTGCCAGCAGCTCCGACACCTACGAGCAGTACTTC	CASSSDTYEQYF
17	TRBD1	TRBV27	NA	TRBJ1-5	TGTGCCAGCAGTTTATCCGGGACAGGGTTTAACAATCAGCCCCAGCATTTT	CASSLSGTGFNNQPQHF
15	NA	TRBV29-1	once	TRBJ1-3	TGCAGCGCCGACGACAGGACGGTGTCTGGAAACACCATATATTTT	CSADDRTVSGNTIYF
15	TRBD1	TRBV6-5	NA	TRBJ1-3	TGTGCCAGCAGTTACGACAGGGGATCGCGAAACACCATATATTTT	CASSYDRGSRNTIYF
14	TRBD1	TRBV9	NA	TRBJ2-5	TGTGCCAGCAGCTTCCGGGGACAGCAAGAGACCCAGTACTTC	CASSFRGQQETQYF
15	TRBD2	TRBV6-1	NA	TRBJ2-7	TGTGCCAGCAGTGAAGTTGCGGGAGGTAGAGGCGAGCAGTACTTC	CASSEVAGGRGEQYF
15	TRBD1	TRBV7-8	NA	TRBJ2-7	TGTGCCAGCAGCCCCCGGGACAGGGTTTCCTACGAGCAGTACTTC	CASSPRDRVSYEQYF
15	NA	TRBV9	NA	TRBJ2-1	TGTGCCAGCAGCGTAGAGGGGGTTGCCTACAATGAGCAGTTCTTC	CASSVEGVAYNEQFF
16	NA	TRBV19	NA	TRBJ2-3	TGTGCCAGTAGTTCCGATCGTCGGGCCCCCGGGGATACGCAGTATTTT	CASSSDRRAPGDTQYF
16	TRBD1	TRBV2	NA	TRBJ2-5	TGTGCCAGCAGTGAACCTTTGGACAGGGCGCCGCAGACCCAGTACTTC	CASSEPLDRAPQTQYF
14	TRBD1	TRBV11-2	NA	TRBJ1-2	TGTGCCAGCAGCTTTGGGACAGGGGATCGTGGCTACACCTTC	CASSFGTGDRGYTF
16	NA	TRBV10-3	NA	TRBJ1-2	TGTGCCATCAGTGAGTGGAGGCAGGCCCTCTACTATGGCTACACCTTC	CAISEWRQALYYGYTF
11	TRBD1	TRBV6-5	few	TRBJ2-7	TGTGCCACTTCGACAGGGGGCGGGCAGTACTTC	CATSTGGGQYF
12	NA	TRBV19	few	TRBJ1-5	TGTGCCAGTAGTATAGTCGGTCAGCCCCAGCATTTT	CASSIVGQPQHF
16	TRBD1	TRBV7-8	NA	TRBJ2-5	TGTGCCAGCAGCGGACGGGACAGGGGGAAACAAGAGACCCAGTACTTC	CASSGRDRGKQETQYF
15	NA	TRBV11-2	NA	TRBJ2-7	TGTGCCAGCAGCCAGGGGGCCCTAGCGGTTTACGAGCAGTACTTC	CASSQGALAVYEQYF
13	NA	TRBV19	NA	TRBJ2-7	TGTGCCAGTAGTCTCCGGGCCCACGATGAGCAGTACTTC	CASSLRAHDEQYF
15	NA	TRBV15	NA	TRBJ2-7	TGTGCCACCAGCAGAGCTATCGACGGGGCCTACGAGCAGTACTTC	CATSRAIDGAYEQYF
17	TRBD2	TRBV4-2	NA	TRBJ2-6	TGTGTCAGCAGCCGCGCGGGAGGGACCTCTGGGGCCAACGTCCTGACTTTC	CVSSRAGGTSGANVLTF
16	NA	TRBV5-1	NA	TRBJ2-3	TGCGCCAGCAGCTTGTGGGCTTTGGGGGGCACAGATACGCAGTATTTT	CASSLWALGGTDTQYF
14	TRBD1	TRBV19	NA	TRBJ2-1	TGTGCCAGTTCAGGGACAGATTTTTCGGGTGAGCAGTTCTTC	CASSGTDFSGEQFF
19	TRBD2	TRBV5-1	NA	TRBJ2-6	TGCGCCAGCAGCCCCTGGGGAAGCGGGGCTAGCTCTGGGGCCAACGTCCTGACTTTC	CASSPWGSGASSGANVLTF
14	NA	TRBV10-1	NA	TRBJ1-5	TGCGCCAGCAGTGAGACAGGTAGCAATCAGCCCCAGCATTTT	CASSETGSNQPQHF
17	NA	TRBV14	few	TRBJ2-6	TGTGCCAGCAGCCAGTCATTGCAGGGGTATGGGGCCAACGTCCTGACTTTC	CASSQSLQGYGANVLTF
14	TRBD1	TRBV19	NA	TRBJ1-2	TGTGCCAGTAGTATAGACGCAGGGGGGTATGGCTACACCTTC	CASSIDAGGYGYTF
14	NA	TRBV11-2	NA	TRBJ1-1	TGTGCCAGCAGCTCTTTCCTAGGGGGGTCTGAAGCTTTCTTT	CASSSFLGGSEAFF